The T cell receptor (beta chain) under discussion was sequenced for a study of T-cell memory formation after mild COVID-19. Germline loops: CDR1 SGHNT, CDR2 YENEEA. V was clipped by 1 base and J by 3 bases; unmatched bases: 9. The CDR3 covers 17 residues. UMIs and sample barcodes were carried by the TCR alpha and TCR beta cDNA libraries that 5'RACE produced using constant-segment primers. TCRdb re-called the 5' RACE reads through MiXCR, storing one row per CDR3 protein. Here the sample spans about 420,000 distinct CDR3 sequences, more than 20% being singletons. Sequenced input: PBMCs or a T cell subset sorted from them (not recorded which). This sequence joins TRBV11-3 and TRBJ2-3; TRBD2 aligns across 8 bases. This TCR derives from an adult woman who had mild COVID-19 (a few samples of this study predate the infection). Cell type and time point are not known. The CDR3 region is CASSLVTAGGRTDTQYF. The CDR3 coding sequence is TGTGCCAGCAGCTTAGTCACGGCGGGGGGTCGGACAGATACGCAGTATTTT.